This is a list of T cell receptor beta chains from one sample in a study of cytomegalovirus exposure and HLA in healthy donors. Repertoires were generated with immunoSEQ multiplex PCR, while TCRdb's copy carries only in-frame clones and drops some. The top ten hold around 1.1% of the sample, which has about 56,000 clones, 90% to 95% seen once. Sequenced: PBMCs. All receptors derive from a man younger than 35 in good health and CMV-seronegative. Each CDR3 is given with its conserved first and last residue. The order of the fields is V gene, clone size, J gene, D gene, CDR3 protein, CDR3 DNA. A D gene is named only where the DNA matches it firmly. Size tells how often a clone was seen (once, few, many) or the class of an expanded clone, and some rows leave it out.

>TRBV4-1|NA|TRBJ1-2|NA
CASSQVVSGSGYTF
TGCGCCAGCAGCCAAGTTGTCTCGGGGAGCGGCTACACCTTC
>TRBV6-1|NA|TRBJ2-7|NA
CASSESEVLEQYF
TGTGCCAGCAGTGAATCAGAAGTTTTAGAGCAGTACTTC
>TRBV13|NA|TRBJ2-2|NA
CASSLEGRAGELFF
TGTGCCAGCAGCTTAGAAGGGAGAGCTGGGGAGCTGTTTTTT
>TRBV29-1|few|TRBJ2-3|NA
CSVPSADTQYF
TGCAGCGTCCCCAGCGCAGATACGCAGTATTTT
>TRBV9|few|TRBJ1-1|TRBD1
CASSGRQGFVNTEAFF
TGTGCCAGCAGCGGAAGACAGGGATTTGTGAACACTGAAGCTTTCTTT
>TRBV4-1|NA|TRBJ1-3|TRBD1
CASSPRGRGGNTIYF
TGCGCCAGCAGCCCGAGGGGGCGAGGTGGAAACACCATATATTTT
>TRBV27|NA|TRBJ1-5|TRBD1
CASSLSGDRGSNQPQHF
TGTGCCAGCAGTTTAAGTGGGGACAGGGGCAGCAATCAGCCCCAGCATTTT
>TRBV6-4|once|TRBJ2-2|NA
CASSVKMGRSNTGELFF
TGTGCCAGCAGTGTAAAAATGGGCAGATCGAACACCGGGGAGCTGTTTTTT
>TRBV27|NA|TRBJ2-5|TRBD2
CASSWGLAGGPQETQYF
TGTGCCAGCAGCTGGGGACTAGCGGGAGGGCCCCAAGAGACCCAGTACTTC
>TRBV21-1|NA|TRBJ2-6|NA
CASSPGQSGANVLTF
TGTGCCAGCAGCCCGGGACAGTCTGGGGCCAACGTCCTGACTTTC
>TRBV19|NA|TRBJ1-5|NA
CASSIVTTAAQHF
TGTGCCAGTAGTATAGTTACGACTGCGGCCCAGCATTTT
>TRBV15|NA|TRBJ2-7|TRBD1
CATSRVRDRGNHEQYF
TGTGCCACCAGCAGAGTACGGGACAGAGGTAACCACGAGCAGTACTTC
>TRBV19|NA|TRBJ2-1|TRBD2
CASSMGGSSYNEQFF
TGTGCCAGTAGTATGGGCGGGAGCTCCTACAATGAGCAGTTCTTC
>TRBV19|NA|TRBJ2-7|NA
CASSIDPLIGEQYF
TGTGCCAGTAGTATAGACCCCCTAATTGGCGAGCAGTACTTC
>TRBV7-3|NA|TRBJ1-2|TRBD1
CASSSRTGGDYTF
TGTGCCAGCAGCTCTAGGACAGGGGGAGACTACACCTTC
>TRBV2|few|TRBJ2-1|NA
CASSGGQSWNEQFF
TGTGCCAGCAGTGGGGGGCAGTCCTGGAATGAGCAGTTCTTC
>TRBV6-5|NA|TRBJ2-5|TRBD1
CASSSGQVDGTQYF
TGTGCCAGCAGTTCCGGACAGGTGGACGGGACCCAGTACTTC
>TRBV21-1|NA|TRBJ2-1|NA
CASSNIVYNEQFF
TGTGCCAGCAGCAACATAGTCTACAATGAGCAGTTCTTC
>TRBV4-3|NA|TRBJ2-2|TRBD1
CASSPTGTGTGELFF
TGCGCCAGCAGCCCAACCGGGACAGGGACCGGGGAGCTGTTTTTT
>TRBV7-6|NA|TRBJ2-7|NA
CASSSVAGDEQYF
TGTGCCAGCAGCTCCGTCGCCGGGGACGAGCAGTACTTC
>TRBV7-8|NA|TRBJ1-5|NA
CASSTRVSDANQPQHF
TGTGCCAGCAGCACTAGAGTCAGCGACGCCAATCAGCCCCAGCATTTT
>TRBV4-1|NA|TRBJ1-1|NA
CASSQVFQSPEAFF
TGCGCCAGCAGCCAAGTCTTCCAGTCCCCTGAAGCTTTCTTT
>TRBV6-4|NA|TRBJ1-1|NA
CASRYPGTNTEAFF
TGTGCCAGCAGGTACCCCGGGACAAACACTGAAGCTTTCTTT
>TRBV5-1|few|TRBJ1-4|TRBD1
CASSLVIGGQVEKLFF
TGCGCCAGCAGCTTGGTAATAGGGGGACAGGTGGAAAAACTGTTTTTT
>TRBV10-3|NA|TRBJ2-3|NA
CAISESGQGSADTQYF
TGTGCCATCAGTGAGTCTGGGCAGGGGAGCGCAGATACGCAGTATTTT
>TRBV7-2|NA|TRBJ2-3|TRBD1
CASSATRTGGDTQYF
TGTGCCAGCAGCGCTACCCGGACAGGGGGAGATACGCAGTATTTT
>TRBV11-2|NA|TRBJ2-1|TRBD2
CASSPNKGTSYNEQFF
TGTGCCAGCAGCCCGAACAAGGGGACTAGCTACAATGAGCAGTTCTTC
>TRBV5-1|NA|TRBJ1-5|NA
CASSFGSSNQPQHF
TGCGCCAGCAGCTTTGGCTCTAGCAATCAGCCCCAGCATTTT
>TRBV9|NA|TRBJ2-7|TRBD2
CASSPRTSGSNEQYF
TGTGCCAGCAGCCCAAGGACTAGCGGGAGCAACGAGCAGTACTTC
>TRBV28|NA|TRBJ2-3|TRBD2
CASSLITSGSTDTQYF
TGTGCCAGCAGTTTAATTACTAGCGGGAGCACAGATACGCAGTATTTT
>TRBV9|NA|TRBJ2-7|TRBD1
CASSPPRDRGQEQYF
TGTGCCAGCAGCCCACCCCGGGACAGGGGGCAAGAGCAGTACTTC
>TRBV6-5|once|TRBJ1-5|TRBD1
CASSAAGGNQPQHF
TGTGCCAGCAGTGCAGCAGGGGGGAATCAGCCCCAGCATTTT
>TRBV19|NA|TRBJ2-7|NA
CASRDGAYEQYF
TGTGCCAGTAGAGACGGGGCCTACGAGCAGTACTTC
>TRBV6-5|NA|TRBJ1-5|NA
CASSRGVGQPQHF
TGTGCCAGCAGCAGGGGAGTTGGTCAGCCCCAGCATTTT
>TRBV9|once|TRBJ1-2|NA
CASSVPGGYTF
TGTGCCAGCAGCGTCCCCGGTGGCTACACCTTC
>TRBV27|once|TRBJ2-5|TRBD2
CASSLRIVGLAGGPQETQYF
TGTGCCAGCAGTCTCCGTATCGTGGGACTAGCGGGAGGGCCTCAAGAGACCCAGTACTTC
>TRBV11-2|NA|TRBJ2-1|TRBD2
CASWFASGSANEQFF
TGTGCCAGCTGGTTCGCTAGCGGGAGTGCCAATGAGCAGTTCTTC
>TRBV29-1|NA|TRBJ2-7|TRBD2
CSVKPGTSGTAWDEQYF
TGCAGTGTGAAGCCCGGGACTAGCGGGACCGCCTGGGACGAGCAGTACTTC
>TRBV19|NA|TRBJ2-2|TRBD1
CASSKPGQGPTGELFF
TGTGCCAGTAGTAAACCGGGACAGGGTCCCACCGGGGAGCTGTTTTTT
>TRBV11-3|NA|TRBJ2-3|NA
CASSRGGMDTDTQYF
TGTGCCAGCAGCCGAGGGGGAATGGACACAGATACGCAGTATTTT
>TRBV5-3|NA|TRBJ2-2|NA
CARGGRGHGNTGELFF
TGTGCCAGAGGGGGCCGGGGACATGGGAACACCGGGGAGCTGTTTTTT
>TRBV5-1|NA|TRBJ1-1|TRBD1
CASSSRTGSGTEAFF
TGCGCCAGCAGCTCCCGGACAGGGAGCGGTACTGAAGCTTTCTTT
>TRBV2|NA|TRBJ2-4|TRBD2
CASSGTSGDGIQYF
TGTGCCAGCAGTGGGACTAGCGGAGACGGGATTCAGTACTTC
>TRBV7-6|NA|TRBJ1-3|NA
CASSLVTDDSGNTIYF
TGTGCCAGCAGCTTAGTTACAGACGACTCTGGAAACACCATATATTTT
>TRBV27|few|TRBJ2-7|NA
CASSPGTRSYEQYF
TGTGCCAGCAGTCCAGGGACAAGGAGCTACGAGCAGTACTTC
>TRBV6-1|NA|TRBJ2-7|NA
CASSEHSVYEQYF
TGTGCCAGCAGTGAACATAGCGTCTACGAGCAGTACTTC
>TRBV9|NA|TRBJ2-7|NA
CASRGGPTEQYF
TGTGCCTCCCGAGGCGGGCCCACGGAGCAGTACTTC
>TRBV18|NA|TRBJ1-4|NA
CASSPYNRVNEKLFF
TGTGCCAGCTCACCATACAACAGGGTGAATGAAAAACTGTTTTTT
>TRBV28|NA|TRBJ2-7|TRBD2
CASSLFPGGRLAGSEYEQYF
TGTGCCAGCAGTTTATTCCCGGGGGGGAGGCTAGCGGGATCGGAGTACGAGCAGTACTTC
>TRBV23-1|once|TRBJ2-7|NA
CASSQSNRSYYEQYF
TGCGCCAGCAGTCAATCGAACAGGAGTTACTACGAGCAGTACTTC
>TRBV9|once|TRBJ1-2|NA
CASSAGQHTYGYTF
TGTGCCAGCAGCGCAGGCCAGCATACCTATGGCTACACCTTC
>TRBV9|NA|TRBJ2-7|TRBD2
CASSPPTRGRDEQYF
TGTGCCAGCAGCCCCCCGACACGCGGGAGAGACGAGCAGTACTTC
>TRBV9|NA|TRBJ2-7|NA
CASSVAPVAYEQYF
TGTGCCAGCAGCGTAGCTCCGGTAGCCTACGAGCAGTACTTC
>TRBV6-5|NA|TRBJ2-7|TRBD1
CASRQGTYEQYF
TGTGCCAGCCGACAGGGCACCTACGAGCAGTACTTC
>TRBV28|NA|TRBJ1-5|NA
CASSLYRVPTYQPQHF
TGTGCCAGCAGTTTATATCGGGTTCCCACTTATCAGCCCCAGCATTTT
>TRBV28|NA|TRBJ2-7|NA
CASLGQAPSYEQYF
TGTGCCAGCTTGGGTCAGGCCCCGTCCTACGAGCAGTACTTC
>TRBV11-2|NA|TRBJ2-3|NA
CASSLGPPSTDTQYF
TGTGCCAGCAGCTTAGGGCCCCCCAGCACAGATACGCAGTATTTT
>TRBV5-5|NA|TRBJ1-5|TRBD1
CASSLARDRDRKHF
TGTGCCAGCAGCTTGGCCCGGGACAGGGACCGCAAGCATTTT
>TRBV6-1|once|TRBJ2-1|NA
CASTPGVYNEQFF
TGTGCCAGCACCCCCGGGGTGTACAATGAGCAGTTCTTC
>TRBV18|NA|TRBJ2-3|NA
CASSPLAPTMGGSTDTQYF
TGTGCCAGCTCACCCCTCGCCCCTACCATGGGCGGGAGCACAGATACGCAGTATTTT